This entry describes one TCR beta chain. Its antigen is still unknown. Base qualities are not provided; no much larger clone lies one nucleotide away. Trimming at the junction amounts to 4 bases on V and 6 bases on J, and the germline ends lie 19 bases apart. The CDR3 covers 16 residues, taking in both the cysteine and the phenylalanine. The kept DNA is CDR3 alone, 48 bases in frame from the first base. CDR1 MGHRA and CDR2 YSYEKL were looked up in the germline V gene. The time point label corresponds to: about 28 days (+/-7) after the second vaccine dose. The meaning of the sample's treatment or condition label: meningococcal conjugate vaccine given as trial control. Samples from vaccinated people were obtained from the UK trials COV001 and COV002, which included a single-blind randomized controlled phase 2/3 trial of AZD1222 (ChAdOx1 nCoV-19) in healthy adults. For TCRbeta chain sequencing, PBMC samples from trial participants were taken at day 0 and at day 28 after the second dose.

The data stem from a study of T cell responses to AZD1222 COVID-19 vaccine (dated by TCRdb to the early 2020s). For context, the study as a whole: TCR sequencing covered over 230 trial participants: 207 given two doses of AZD1222 and about 26 given two doses of MenACWY control vaccine. Enrollment into the trials was organized by age into subgroups of 18-55, 56-69 and 70-plus years, and those subgroups contained roughly 160, 29 and 62 TCR-sequenced participants, respectively.

Points the paper makes about the study in general: Most participants were white British and females outnumbered males, and the authors suggested that clonal diversity may have been underestimated. The vaccine-associated CD4 TCRs covered the entire spike protein, and the dominant responses fell in regions 160-218 and 743-854. After two AZD1222 doses, spike-specific TCR breadth and depth were significantly higher than at day 0 and than in MenACWY recipients. In the small 56-69-year group, the increase in depth fell short of significance, most likely because of low power. Conclusions about previously exposed vaccinees were limited because only six or seven AZD1222 recipients were SARS-CoV-2 seropositive at baseline. No day 14 peak-response samples were available, so repertoires were characterized only after the peak T cell response. Epitopes outside the regions mutated in the B.1.351 and B.1.1.7 variants were reportedly recognized by nearly half of the unique spike-specific TCRs.

The CDR3 regions of human TCRbeta chains were analyzed by immunosequencing. Concerning the study's data processing: TCRs in the repertoires were matched against a reference library of SARS-CoV-2-specific TCRs that had been generated with the MIRA antigen-specificity platform. Breadth meant the fraction of unique TCRs that were SARS-CoV-2-associated, whereas depth meant the fraction of total T cells that were SARS-CoV-2-associated. Using the MIRA data, each spike-specific TCR was mapped to the spike region that the TCR reacts to and placed in a CD4 or CD8 class. Log10-transformed breadth and depth values were compared by one-way ANOVA with Sidak's multiple comparisons tests. TCRdb provides this immuneACCESS table in a form limited to in-frame rearrangements. Some clones are lacking; in checked studies, under half of them reflect an unresolved V gene, and why the rest are absent is not known. V and J calls and clone size come straight from that table; D and trimming were deduced from the DNA. For this sample there are under 45,000 clones; about 90% appear just once. The ten largest make up under 30% of the sample.

The TCR sequence derives from an adult who received the MenACWY meningococcal vaccine as a control. Sequenced here: peripheral blood, sampled 28 days after the second dose of the MenACWY control vaccine. The chain is assembled from TRBV4-1 and TRBJ2-1; perhaps TRBD1 is the D gene, with 5 bases matching. The CDR3 sequence is CASSPSEARASNEQFF. The DNA sequence follows: TGCGCCAGCAGCCCGTCCGAAGCCAGGGCGTCCAATGAGCAGTTCTTC.